This T cell receptor beta chain came from a study of T cell responses to AZD1222 COVID-19 vaccine. CDR1 SGHRS and CDR2 YFSETQ come from the germline V gene. This CDR3 has 15 residues. V dropped 1 base and J dropped 8; count of bases not matched to a gene: 5. Sequencing used immunoSEQ multiplex PCR; TCRdb keeps in-frame clones, though not all of them. The sample lists 120,000 or so clones, 81% occurring once. The chain uses TRBV5-1 and TRBJ1-6; 8 nucleotides align to TRBD1. The clonotype comes from an adult in good health. Material: peripheral blood, obtained on day 0 of AZD1222 vaccination. This chain's CDR3 is CASSLTGGGDSPLHF. CDR3 bases: TGCGCCAGCAGCTTGACAGGGGGAGGGGATTCACCCCTCCACTTT. The full variable domain, with the rest looked up from reference TRBV5-1 and TRBJ1-6, is KAGVTQTPRYLIKTRGQQVTLSCSPISGHRSVSWYQQTPGQGLQFLFEYFSETQRNKGNFPGRFSGRQFSNSRSEMNVSTLELGDSALYLCASSLTGGGDSPLHFGNGTRLTVT.